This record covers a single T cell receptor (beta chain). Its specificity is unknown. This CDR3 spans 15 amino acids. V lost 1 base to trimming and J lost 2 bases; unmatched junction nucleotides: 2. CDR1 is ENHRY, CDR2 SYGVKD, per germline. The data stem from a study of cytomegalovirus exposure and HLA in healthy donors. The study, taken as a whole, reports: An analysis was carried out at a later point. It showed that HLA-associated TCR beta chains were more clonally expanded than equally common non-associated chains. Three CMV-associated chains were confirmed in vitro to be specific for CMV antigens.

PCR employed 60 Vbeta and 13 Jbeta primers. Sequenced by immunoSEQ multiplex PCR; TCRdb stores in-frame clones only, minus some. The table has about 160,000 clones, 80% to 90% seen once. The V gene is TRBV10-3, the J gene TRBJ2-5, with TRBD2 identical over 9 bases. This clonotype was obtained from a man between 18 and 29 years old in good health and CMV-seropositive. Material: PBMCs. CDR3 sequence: CAISELGLAQETQYF. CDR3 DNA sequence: TGTGCCATCAGTGAGTTGGGACTAGCACAAGAGACCCAGTACTTC.